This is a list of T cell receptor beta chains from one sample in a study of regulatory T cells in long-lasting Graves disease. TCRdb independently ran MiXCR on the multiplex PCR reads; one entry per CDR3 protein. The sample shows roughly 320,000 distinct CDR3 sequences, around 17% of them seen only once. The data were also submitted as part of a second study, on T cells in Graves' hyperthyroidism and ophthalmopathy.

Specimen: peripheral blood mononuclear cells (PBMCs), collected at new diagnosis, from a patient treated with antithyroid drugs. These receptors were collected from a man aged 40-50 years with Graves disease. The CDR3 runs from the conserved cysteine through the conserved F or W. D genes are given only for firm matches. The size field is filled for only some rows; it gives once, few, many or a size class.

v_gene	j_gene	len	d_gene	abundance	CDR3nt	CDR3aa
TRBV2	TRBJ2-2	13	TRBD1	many	TGTGCCAGCGGAAGACAGGGCACCGGGGAGCTGTTTTTT	CASGRQGTGELFF
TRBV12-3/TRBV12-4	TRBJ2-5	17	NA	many	TGTGCCAGCAGTGGCCGGGATCCCCTCCGGAGGCAAGAGACCCAGTACTTC	CASSGRDPLRRQETQYF
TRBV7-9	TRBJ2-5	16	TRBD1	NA	TGTGCCAGCAGCTTCATCGAACAGGGGTTCCAAGAGACCCAGTACTTC	CASSFIEQGFQETQYF
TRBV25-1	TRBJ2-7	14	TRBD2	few	TGTGCCAGCCAAGGGACTAGCGGACCCTACGAGCAGTACTTC	CASQGTSGPYEQYF
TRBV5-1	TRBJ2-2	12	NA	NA	TGCGCCAGCGAAGGTGGCGCCGGGGAGCTGTTTTTT	CASEGGAGELFF
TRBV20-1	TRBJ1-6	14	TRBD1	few	TGCAGTGCTAGAGGACAGGGGGCTAATTCACCCCTCCACTTT	CSARGQGANSPLHF
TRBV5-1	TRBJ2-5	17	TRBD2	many	TGTGCCAGCAGCTTGTATGCGGGGGTAGTAAAGGGAGAGACCCAGTACTTC	CASSLYAGVVKGETQYF
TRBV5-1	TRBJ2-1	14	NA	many	TGCGCCAGCAGCTCCAGGCGCTCCTACAATGAGCAGTTCTTC	CASSSRRSYNEQFF
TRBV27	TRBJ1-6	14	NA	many	TGTGCCAGCAGTTTCCGTCAGTATAATTCACCCCTCCACTTT	CASSFRQYNSPLHF
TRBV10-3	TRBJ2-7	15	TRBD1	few	TGTGCCATCAGTGATCGCGGGACAGGGGCTCGCGAGCAGTACTTC	CAISDRGTGAREQYF
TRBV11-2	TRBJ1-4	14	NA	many	TGTGCCAGCAGCTTAGCCAGGTTTGGGGAAAAACTGTTTTTT	CASSLARFGEKLFF
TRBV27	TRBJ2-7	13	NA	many	TGTGCCAGCAGGTCATCAGGATTCTACGAGCAGTACTTC	CASRSSGFYEQYF
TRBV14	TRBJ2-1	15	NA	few	TGTGCCAGCACCTCTAGACTCAGCTCCTACAATGAGCAGTTCTTC	CASTSRLSSYNEQFF
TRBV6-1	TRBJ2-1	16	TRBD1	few	TGTGCCAGCAGTCAAACACCGGGACAGGGTTACAATGAGCAGTTCTTC	CASSQTPGQGYNEQFF
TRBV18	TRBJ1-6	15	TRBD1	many	TGTGCCAGCTCAGAAGGGACAGCATATAATTCACCCCTCCACTTT	CASSEGTAYNSPLHF
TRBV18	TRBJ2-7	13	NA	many	TGTGCCAGCTCACCCCTGGGGAGTCTCGAGCAGTACTTC	CASSPLGSLEQYF
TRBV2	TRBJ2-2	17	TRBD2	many	TGTGCCAGCACCAGGACTAGCGCCGATTCGGGCACCGGGGAGCTGTTTTTT	CASTRTSADSGTGELFF
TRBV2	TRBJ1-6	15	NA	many	TGTGCCAGCAGTGATCTATCCAGGGTGCGGTCACCCCTCCACTTT	CASSDLSRVRSPLHF
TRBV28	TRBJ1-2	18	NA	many	TGTGCCAGCAGACCCCCATTTGGGGGAATGATACTTAACTATGGCTACACCTTC	CASRPPFGGMILNYGYTF
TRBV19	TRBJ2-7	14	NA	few	TGTGCCAGTAATCAGCCCCCGAACAGCTACGAGCAGTACTTC	CASNQPPNSYEQYF
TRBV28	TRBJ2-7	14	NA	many	TGTGCCAGCAGTTTGACGCACCTAGCCTACGAGCAGTACTTC	CASSLTHLAYEQYF
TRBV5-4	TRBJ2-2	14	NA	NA	TGTGCCAGCACATCCGGGACATCCACCGGGGAGCTGTTTTTT	CASTSGTSTGELFF
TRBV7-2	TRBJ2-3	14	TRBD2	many	TGTGCCAGCAGCTTAACCACTAGCGGGTACCTCCTGTATTTT	CASSLTTSGYLLYF
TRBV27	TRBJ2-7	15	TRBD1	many	TGTGCCAGCAGTTTACAGGGGACAGTGAGCCACGAGCAGTACTTC	CASSLQGTVSHEQYF
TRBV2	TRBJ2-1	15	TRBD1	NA	TGTGCCAGCAGGCTGGACAGGGTAGGCTACAATGAGCAGTTCTTC	CASRLDRVGYNEQFF
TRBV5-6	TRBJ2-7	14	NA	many	TGTGCCAGCAGCTTGGGCCCCAGCTCCTACGAGCAGTACTTC	CASSLGPSSYEQYF
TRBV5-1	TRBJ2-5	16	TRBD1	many	TGCGCCAGCAGGCTGATGGGACAGGGGGATGGTGAGACCCAGTACTTC	CASRLMGQGDGETQYF
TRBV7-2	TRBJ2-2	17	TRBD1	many	TGTGCCAGCAGCTTCAGACAGGGGGCATTGGACACCGGGGAGCTGTTTTTT	CASSFRQGALDTGELFF
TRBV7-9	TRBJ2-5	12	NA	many	TGTGCCAGCAGCTTTATCCAAGAGACCCAGTACTTC	CASSFIQETQYF
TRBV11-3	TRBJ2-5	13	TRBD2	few	TGTGCCAGCAGACCGACTAGCTTAGAGACCCAGTACTTC	CASRPTSLETQYF
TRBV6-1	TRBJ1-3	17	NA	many	TGTGCCAGCACCCGACCCATCGTACAGGGCCACGGAAACACCATATATTTT	CASTRPIVQGHGNTIYF
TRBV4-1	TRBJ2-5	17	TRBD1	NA	TGCGCCAGCAGCCGACTTGCCGGGACAGGGTTGGAGGAGACCCAGTACTTC	CASSRLAGTGLEETQYF
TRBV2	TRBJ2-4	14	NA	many	TGTGCCAGCAGTGGGCTCGGAGCCAAAAACATTCAGTACTTC	CASSGLGAKNIQYF
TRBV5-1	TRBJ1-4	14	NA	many	TGCGCCAGCAGCCTGGGGGGCTTTAATGAAAAACTGTTTTTT	CASSLGGFNEKLFF
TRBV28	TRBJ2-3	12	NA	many	TGTGCCAGCAGTCCCCCCAGATTTACGCAGTATTTT	CASSPPRFTQYF
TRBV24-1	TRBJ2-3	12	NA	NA	TGTGCCACCCGGCGGGGAGAGGGTACGCAGTATTTT	CATRRGEGTQYF
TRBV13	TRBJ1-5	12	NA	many	TGTGCCAGCAGCAAGCGGGGTCAGCCCCAGCATTTT	CASSKRGQPQHF
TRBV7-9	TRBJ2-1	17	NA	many	TGTGCCAGCAGCTTAGTCGGATCTACACCTACCTACAATGAGCAGTTCTTC	CASSLVGSTPTYNEQFF
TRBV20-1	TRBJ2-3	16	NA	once	TGCAGTGCTAGGGGGCAGACTGCCGGAGGGTTCGATACGCAGTATTTT	CSARGQTAGGFDTQYF
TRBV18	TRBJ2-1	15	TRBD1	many	TGTGCCAGCTCACCCCGACATCGGACAGGGTGGGAGCAGTTCTTC	CASSPRHRTGWEQFF